The next 30 T cell receptor beta chains were all read from a single sample in a study of blood T cell repertoires in COVID-19. Sequencing was performed with immunoSEQ multiplex PCR; in TCRdb, only in-frame clones are kept and a portion is missing. The sample comprises roughly 250,000 clones, 75% to 90% of which are singletons, and around 6% rests with the top ten. The sequenced material came from PBMCs or T cells enriched from blood (not recorded which). The receptors come from a woman aged 25-40 years with acute COVID-19.

The chain combines TRBV4-1 with TRBJ2-7, with 7 bases lining up with TRBD1. From germline, CDR1 is MGHRA and CDR2 YSYEKL. There are 15 residues in the CDR3. Trimming cost V 4 bases and J 4 bases; bases outside gene matches: 10. The CDR3 here is CASSLRQGSGYEQYF. CDR3 nucleotide sequence: TGCGCCAGCAGCCTCAGACAGGGTTCAGGGTACGAGCAGTACTTC.

The chain has TRBV7-8 and TRBJ1-1, with a tentative D call TRBD1 (5 bases). Germline CDR1 reads SGHVS; CDR2 reads FQNEAQ. The CDR3 has 15 amino acids. Trimming left V 3 bases short and J 0 bases short, with 11 bases between. CDR3 in DNA: TGTGCCAGCAGCTTGGGGTCAGGGCTGAACACTGAAGCTTTCTTT. Its translation is CASSLGSGLNTEAFF.

The chain carries TRBV28 and TRBJ1-6; maybe TRBD1 (6 bases). V was shortened by 2 bases and J by 7 bases, with 12 bases between the two germline ends. From germline, CDR1 is MDHEN and CDR2 SYDVKM. This CDR3 contains 15 residues. The CDR3 coding sequence is TGTGCCAGCAGTTTAGGGGGGGCCGGGAATTCACCCCTCCACTTT. It is translated as CASSLGGAGNSPLHF.

The genes are TRBV19 and TRBJ1-5; D call uncertain. CDR1 LNHDA and CDR2 SQIVND come from the germline V gene (reference sequence). Trimming took 6 bases from V and 2 from J, leaving 20 bases between them. CDR3 length equals 17 residues. The CDR3 coding sequence is TGTGCCAGTAGCGACCCCGGGAACCCTAGTGGCAATCAGCCCCAGCATTTT. It is translated as CASSDPGNPSGNQPQHF.

This rearrangement joins TRBV28 to TRBJ1-2; no clear D gene. This CDR3 is 12 amino acids long. Germline assignment: CDR1 MDHEN and CDR2 SYDVKM. Between the trimmed V and J ends, which lost 5 bases and 7 bases, there was a span of 11 bases. The CDR3 coding sequence is TGTGCCAGCAGTGTCGGTTTCGGTGGCTACACCTTC. Translation gives CASSVGFGGYTF.

Only one count was recorded for this clone. V gene TRBV3-1 (or the pseudogene TRBV3-2) combines with J gene TRBJ1-2; 7 bases align to TRBD1. The CDR3 is 16 residues long. Germline lookup yields CDR1 LGHDT and CDR2 YNNKEL (reference sequence). The V segment lost 1 base and the J segment 5 bases; nucleotides outside the gene matches: 10. This chain's CDR3 is CASSQADGGTVYGYTF. The DNA of the CDR3 is TGTGCCAGCAGCCAAGCCGATGGGGGGACAGTTTATGGCTACACCTTC.

The CDR3 reads CASSKDRGTNEKLFF. CDR3 nucleotide sequence: TGTGCCAGCAGTAAAGACAGGGGGACTAATGAAAAACTGTTTTTT. The chain joins TRBV2 to TRBJ1-4, with 9 bases aligning to TRBD1. CDR1 is SNHLY and CDR2 is FYNNEI in the germline V gene. The CDR3 loop spans 15 amino acids. The V and J ends lost 5 bases and 2 bases, in that order; junction bases with no gene match: 3.

The J gene is TRBJ1-2, the V gene TRBV7-2, with 10 positions matching TRBD1. CDR3 size: 16 residues. After removal of 5 bases from V and 7 bases from J, the junction contained 13 bases not matched to a gene. Germline CDR1 is SGHTA and CDR2 is FQGNSA. In DNA, the CDR3 is TGTGCCAGCAGCCATACTTTTACCGGGACAGGGGTTGGCTACACCTTC. Translating gives CASSHTFTGTGVGYTF.

The chain uses TRBV6-5 and TRBJ2-1, with TRBD1 matching over 12 bases. V was pared by 4 bases and J by 8 bases, with 6 bases of the junction left unmatched. Germline CDR1 is MNHEY and CDR2 is SVGAGI. The CDR3 has 15 amino acids. As DNA, the CDR3 is TGTGCCAGCAGTTTAGGTGGGACAGGGGGCGATGAGCAGTTCTTC. Translated, it gives CASSLGGTGGDEQFF.

This clone was picked up a small number of times. The chain has TRBV2 and TRBJ2-1; TRBD1 aligns across 9 bases. V shed 8 bases, J shed 6 bases, and the junction held 8 bases outside the gene matches. The CDR3 contains 14 residues. The germline V gene encodes CDR1 SNHLY and CDR2 FYNNEI. The CDR3 nucleotides are TGTGCCAGCCAAGGGACAGGGAAGTCCAATGAGCAGTTCTTC. The encoded protein is CASQGTGKSNEQFF.

The rearrangement uses TRBV20-1 and TRBJ1-1, with TRBD1 identical over 7 bases. CDR3 length: 11 residues. Germline CDR1 DFQATT, CDR2 SNEGSKA (reference sequence). Germline trimming cut 6 bases from V and 8 bases from J; bases unmatched to any gene: 6. The CDR3 DNA reads as TGCAGTGCCGCAAAACAGGGGGAAGCTTTCTTT. It specifies CSAAKQGEAFF.

This chain connects TRBV5-8 to TRBJ1-2; D is unresolved. This CDR3 is built from 12 residues. V dropped 7 bases and J dropped 4 bases, with 11 bases sitting between them. Germline-derived CDR1 and CDR2 are SGHTS and YDEGEE. The CDR3 nucleotides are TGTGCCAGCCCGGTCCGGGGCTATGGCTACACCTTC. Its translation: CASPVRGYGYTF.

The genes are TRBV13 and TRBJ2-1, with 7 bases fitting TRBD2. In germline, CDR1 is PRHDT, CDR2 FYEKMQ (reference sequence). Trimming took 6 bases from V and 4 from J; bases not matched to a gene: 3. This CDR3 spans 13 amino acids. This CDR3 is CASSSLAYNEQFF. The CDR3 DNA reads as TGTGCCAGCAGTTCACTAGCGTACAATGAGCAGTTCTTC.

The chain combines TRBV4-2 with TRBJ2-1; 11 bases fit TRBD2. This CDR3 is 16 amino acids long. V was pared by 4 bases and J by 9 bases, with 11 bases of the junction left unmatched. Looked up from germline, CDR1 is LGHNA and CDR2 is YNFKEQ. This CDR3 is CASSPGGSGGAGEQFF. CDR3 DNA: TGTGCCAGCAGCCCGGGAGGTAGCGGGGGGGCAGGTGAGCAGTTCTTC.

This clone was picked up one time. The rearrangement links TRBV6-2 or TRBV6-3 to TRBJ1-1, with D perhaps TRBD1 (6 bases). The CDR3 runs 13 residues. Germline CDR1 MNHEY, CDR2 SVGEGT. V was clipped by 2 bases and J by 5 bases, with 9 bases between them. The CDR3 DNA reads TGTGCCAGCAGTTACGGGGGCTATACTGAAGCTTTCTTT. Amino acids: CASSYGGYTEAFF.

The gene calls are TRBV5-1 and TRBJ2-7, with 7 bases identical to TRBD1. V shed 4 bases and J 3 bases; nucleotides not matched to a gene: 7. The V gene's germline CDR1 is SGHRS and CDR2 YFSETQ. The CDR3 totals 14 residues. The CDR3 loop reads CASSLPGGRYEQYF. CDR3 in DNA: TGCGCCAGCAGCCTCCCAGGGGGACGCTACGAGCAGTACTTC.

This sequence joins TRBV19 and TRBJ2-7, with 7 bases matching TRBD2. Trimming removed 10 bases from V and 1 base from J; junction bases left unmatched: 10. CDR3 size: 14 residues. CDR1 is LNHDA and CDR2 is SQIVND in the germline V gene (reference sequence). CDR3 loop: CATRSAGLSYEQYF. The DNA of the CDR3 is TGTGCCACGCGGAGCGCGGGACTATCCTACGAGCAGTACTTC.

The V and J genes are TRBV5-1 and TRBJ2-7; maybe TRBD1 (5 bases). The CDR3 spans 14 residues. CDR1 and CDR2 from the germline V gene are SGHRS and YFSETQ. Trimming left V 0 bases short and J 9 bases short, with 16 bases between. The CDR3 here is CASSLDGRDSRQYF. In DNA form, the CDR3 reads TGCGCCAGCAGCTTGGATGGCAGGGATTCTCGGCAGTACTTC. The full variable domain, rest sourced from reference TRBV5-1 and TRBJ2-7, is KAGVTQTPRYLIKTRGQQVTLSCSPISGHRSVSWYQQTPGQGLQFLFEYFSETQRNKGNFPGRFSGRQFSNSRSEMNVSTLELGDSALYLCASSLDGRDSRQYFGPGTRLTVT.

This chain links TRBV7-9 with TRBJ1-1, with a tentative D call TRBD1 (6 bases). The CDR3 runs to 17 residues. The ends were cut back, 5 bases at V and 8 bases at J, with 27 bases in the middle. CDR1 is SEHNR and CDR2 is FQNEAQ in the germline V gene (reference sequence). CDR3 bases: TGTGCCAGCAGCCCTCTTTATGGGGGCGAGATGCAATTGGAAGCTTTCTTT. This gives the protein CASSPLYGGEMQLEAFF.

The J gene is TRBJ1-1, the V gene TRBV4-1, with D perhaps matching TRBD1 (5 bases). The CDR3 extends over 17 amino acids. V lost 1 base to trimming and J lost 5 bases, with 20 bases between them. In germline, CDR1 is MGHRA, CDR2 YSYEKL. The DNA for the CDR3 is TGCGCCAGCAGCCAAGTCAGCTTCGGGGGGAAAGGGACTGAAGCTTTCTTT. This encodes CASSQVSFGGKGTEAFF.

The chain is built from TRBV7-2 and TRBJ2-4, with TRBD1 matching 11 bases. Per the germline V gene, CDR1 is SGHTA and CDR2 is FQGNSA. The V segment lost 5 bases and the J segment 6 bases; nucleotides outside the gene matches: 3. The CDR3 is 14 amino acids. In nucleotides, the CDR3 is TGTGCCAGCAGCACCGGACAGGGGGCAAACATTCAGTACTTC. Its protein product is CASSTGQGANIQYF.

In this sample, this clone turned up a few times. The chain employs TRBV24-1 and TRBJ2-1; 12 bases align to TRBD2. Germline assignment: CDR1 KGHDR and CDR2 SFDVKD. V was pared by 2 bases and J by 15 bases, with 4 bases of the junction left unmatched. The CDR3 is made up of 13 amino acids. CDR3 protein: CATSDSSGRDLFF. CDR3 coding DNA: TGTGCCACCAGTGATTCTAGCGGGAGGGACCTGTTCTTC.

The chain combines TRBV6-5 with TRBJ2-1; TRBD2 matches 10 bases. Germline CDR1 MNHEY, CDR2 SVGAGI. The CDR3 is made up of 15 amino acids. Trimming removed 6 bases from V and 7 bases from J; junction bases left unmatched: 9. The CDR3 here is CASSSAGGPVNEQFF. The CDR3 DNA follows: TGTGCCAGCAGCTCAGCGGGAGGGCCGGTAAATGAGCAGTTCTTC.

This chain uses TRBV18 with TRBJ2-6, with D possibly matching TRBD1 (6 bases). From germline, CDR1 is KGHSH and CDR2 LQKENI. Trimming removed 4 bases from V and 6 bases from J, with 16 bases in between. This CDR3 spans 16 amino acids. CDR3: CASSLGQPNEANVLTF. Written as DNA, the CDR3 is TGTGCCAGCTCACTAGGACAGCCTAACGAGGCCAACGTCCTGACTTTC.

The CDR3 here is CASRGLAGGIDTQYF. The CDR3 DNA sequence: TGTGCCAGCAGGGGACTAGCGGGGGGGATAGATACGCAGTATTTT. V usage is TRBV6-5 and J usage is TRBJ2-3, with 16 positions matching TRBD2. Germline V lookup: CDR1 MNHEY, CDR2 SVGAGI. J lost 5 bases, V lost 6 bases, and 2 bases had no gene match. This CDR3 has 15 residues.

The chain employs TRBV19 and TRBJ1-1; TRBD1 aligns across 7 bases. Germline assignment: CDR1 LNHDA and CDR2 SQIVND (reference sequence). The CDR3 runs 11 residues. With 6 bases clipped from V and 8 bases from J, the junction kept 3 bases outside the gene matches. The CDR3 nucleotides read TGTGCCAGTAGAGTGGACAGGGAAGCTTTCTTT. Translated, it gives CASRVDREAFF.

The chain carries TRBV14 and TRBJ2-3; no reliable D call. The CDR3 length is 11 residues. Trimming left V 5 bases short and J 5 bases short, with 5 bases between. The V gene's germline CDR1 is SGHDN and CDR2 FVKESK. DNA for the CDR3: TGTGCCAGCAGCGTCCTAGATACGCAGTATTTT. This translates into CASSVLDTQYF.

The chain links TRBV6-6 to TRBJ1-6; D is unresolved. Germline CDR1 and CDR2: MNHNY and SVGAGI (reference sequence). CDR3 length: 12 residues. Trimming shortened V by 4 bases and J by 7 bases, and 5 bases separated the two germline ends. CDR3 sequence: CASSFRNSPLHF. In nucleotides, the CDR3 is TGTGCCAGCAGTTTCAGGAATTCACCCCTCCACTTT.

The rearrangement joins TRBV19 to TRBJ2-1, with D possibly TRBD2 on 6 matching bases. Germline V CDR1 and CDR2: LNHDA, SQIVND (reference sequence). The length of the CDR3 is 16 residues. V lost 3 bases and J 7 bases, leaving 19 bases between the germline ends. In DNA form, the CDR3 reads TGTGCCAGTAGTATGTTCGCGGGAACCCCTTCGAATGAGCAGTTCTTC. Its translation: CASSMFAGTPSNEQFF.

The chain couples TRBV7-9 to TRBJ1-1; D gene unclear. The V and J ends lost 5 bases and 6 bases respectively, with 13 bases between them. This CDR3 has 13 residues. Germline V gene sequence: CDR1 SEHNR, CDR2 FQNEAQ (reference sequence). The CDR3 coding sequence is TGTGCCAGCAGCCCCCTTAACACCCCTGAAGCTTTCTTT. Translation gives CASSPLNTPEAFF. Combining the CDR3 with reference TRBV7-9 and TRBJ1-1 gives the whole variable domain DTGVSQNPRHKITKRGQNVTFRCDPISEHNRLYWYRQTLGQGPEFLTYFQNEAQLEKSRLLSDRFSAERPKGSFSTLEIQRTEQGDSAMYLCASSPLNTPEAFFGQGTRLTVV.